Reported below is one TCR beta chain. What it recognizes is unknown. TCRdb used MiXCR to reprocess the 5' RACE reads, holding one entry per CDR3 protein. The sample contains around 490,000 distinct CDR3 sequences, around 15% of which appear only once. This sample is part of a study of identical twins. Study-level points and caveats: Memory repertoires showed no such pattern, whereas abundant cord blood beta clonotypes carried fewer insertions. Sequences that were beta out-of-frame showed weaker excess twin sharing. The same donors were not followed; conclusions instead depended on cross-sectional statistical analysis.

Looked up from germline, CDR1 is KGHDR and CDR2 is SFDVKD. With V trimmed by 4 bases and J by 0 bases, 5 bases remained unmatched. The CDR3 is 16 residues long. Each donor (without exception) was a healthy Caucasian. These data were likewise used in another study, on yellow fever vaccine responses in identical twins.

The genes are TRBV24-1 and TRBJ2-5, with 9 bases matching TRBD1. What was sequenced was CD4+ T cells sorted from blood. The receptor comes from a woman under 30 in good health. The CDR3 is CATSDTGTGYQETQYF. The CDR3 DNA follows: TGTGCCACCAGTGACACCGGGACAGGGTACCAAGAGACCCAGTACTTC.